A single sample is the source of the 6 T cell receptor beta chains below, sequenced in a study of T cell clones after liver transplantation. The repertoire was sequenced with immunoSEQ multiplex PCR; TCRdb's copy has only in-frame clones and lacks some. The table shows tens of thousands of clones, with over 80% occurring only once. This material consisted of CD4+ T cells from blood, taken at the 22-month timepoint. All receptors come from a human patient who received a liver transplant. Some T cells may arise from the graft donor.

The chain joins TRBV19 to TRBJ2-5; 7 nucleotides line up with TRBD1. CDR1 is LNHDA and CDR2 is SQIVND in the germline V gene (reference sequence). The trim removed 8 bases at V and 1 base at J, leaving 4 bases unmatched. This CDR3 comprises 13 residues. CDR3 amino acids: CASSQGPQETQYF. CDR3 DNA: TGTGCCAGTTCACAGGGGCCCCAAGAGACCCAGTACTTC.

The chain recombines TRBV4-2 with TRBJ2-3, with 8 nucleotides matching TRBD2. Germline V CDR1 and CDR2: LGHNA, YNFKEQ. CDR3 size: 15 residues. The junction had 5 bases not matched to a gene; V was cut back by 3 bases and J by 3 bases. CDR3 sequence (DNA): TGTGCCAGCAGCCATTCGGGGGGGCGGACAGATACGCAGTATTTT. Protein product: CASSHSGGRTDTQYF.

This clone was recorded once. The chain links TRBV30 to TRBJ2-7, with a weak D call TRBD2 (6 bases). The germline gives CDR1 GTSNPN, CDR2 SVGIG (reference sequence). This CDR3 contains 13 residues. Trimming pared 1 base from V and 0 bases from J, leaving 7 bases between. The CDR3 loop is CAWSAGDSYEQYF. CDR3 coding DNA: TGTGCCTGGAGTGCGGGAGACTCCTACGAGCAGTACTTC.

This rearrangement joins TRBV7-2 to TRBJ2-7; 9 nucleotides agree with TRBD2. The CDR3 has 16 residues. Germline V gene lookup returns CDR1 SGHTA and CDR2 FQGNSA. V trimming: 1 base; J trimming: 0 bases; junction bases outside the gene matches: 4. CDR3 DNA: TGTGCCAGCAGCTTAGTAGCGGGGGCCCTCTCCTACGAGCAGTACTTC. Amino acid sequence: CASSLVAGALSYEQYF.

This clone has only a few counts. The V call is TRBV5-1, the J call TRBJ1-1; D unresolved. V shed 1 base and J shed 3 bases, with 7 bases lying between them. CDR1 SGHRS and CDR2 YFSETQ come from the germline V gene. The CDR3 length is 13 residues. This chain's CDR3 is CASSLLGYTEAFF. The CDR3 DNA is TGCGCCAGCAGCTTGCTAGGGTACACTGAAGCTTTCTTT.

V is TRBV6-1 and J is TRBJ2-3; D gene ambiguous. The CDR3 contains 13 residues. Germline loops: CDR1 MNHNS, CDR2 SASEGT. Between the trimmed V and J ends, which lost 5 bases and 2 bases, there was a span of 8 bases. The CDR3 is CASSPGHTDTQYF. CDR3 bases: TGTGCCAGCAGTCCCGGCCACACAGATACGCAGTATTTT.